The sequence of this T cell receptor beta chain was determined in a study of identical twins. Study results and caveats: For out-of-frame beta sequences, excess twin sharing was weaker.

In its sample, this clonotype was seen a few times. Its antigen is unknown. Each cDNA held unique molecular identifiers, and template switching gave it a universal primer site. TCRdb recomputed calls from the 5' RACE reads with MiXCR, one row per CDR3 protein. The table shows roughly 690,000 distinct CDR3 sequences, with less than 25% occurring only once. This sample was also put to use in a study of T cells expressing NK-cell markers. That paper states: Five or six donors showed dominant NKG2C+ clonotypes comprising roughly 1.0-7.0% of their CD8+ T cells. Dominance of the CD3+CD56-NKG2C+ fraction by these clonotypes also held in several donors.

This sequence was found in a woman under 30 in good health. The specimen was PBMCs.

CDR3 DNA: TGTGCCAGCAGTCCAGGGCTCGGGGAGCTGTTTTTT. Its translation: CASSPGLGELFF. The chain carries TRBV12-3 or TRBV12-4 and TRBJ2-2, with a weak D call TRBD1 (5 bases). V lost 5 bases and J 7 bases, leaving 8 bases between the germline ends. This CDR3 contains 12 residues.